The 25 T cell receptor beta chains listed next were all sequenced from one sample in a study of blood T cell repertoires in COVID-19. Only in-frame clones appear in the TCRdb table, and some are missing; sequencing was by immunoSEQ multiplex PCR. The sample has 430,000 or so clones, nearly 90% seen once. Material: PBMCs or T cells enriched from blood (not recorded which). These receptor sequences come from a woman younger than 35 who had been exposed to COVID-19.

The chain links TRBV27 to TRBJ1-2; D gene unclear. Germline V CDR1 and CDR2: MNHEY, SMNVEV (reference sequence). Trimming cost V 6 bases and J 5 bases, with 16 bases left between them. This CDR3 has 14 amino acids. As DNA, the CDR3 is TGTGCCAGCAGCGAATGGGGAGGGCCTTATGGCTACACCTTC. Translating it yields CASSEWGGPYGYTF.

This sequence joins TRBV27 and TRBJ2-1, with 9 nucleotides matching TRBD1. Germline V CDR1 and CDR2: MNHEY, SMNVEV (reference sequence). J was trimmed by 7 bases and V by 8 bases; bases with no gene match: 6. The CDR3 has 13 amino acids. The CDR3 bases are TGTGCCAGCGGGACAGGGAATAGTAATGAGCAGTTCTTC. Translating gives CASGTGNSNEQFF.

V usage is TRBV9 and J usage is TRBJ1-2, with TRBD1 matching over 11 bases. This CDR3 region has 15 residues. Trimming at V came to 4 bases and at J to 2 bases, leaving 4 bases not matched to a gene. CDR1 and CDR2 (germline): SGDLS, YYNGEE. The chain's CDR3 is CASSPRDRGNYGYTF. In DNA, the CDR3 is TGTGCCAGCAGCCCCCGGGACAGGGGGAACTATGGCTACACCTTC.

The CDR3 is CASSLAPGLAHEQYF. CDR3 sequence (DNA): TGTGCCAGCAGCCTGGCCCCGGGACTAGCCCACGAGCAGTACTTC. This chain connects TRBV7-2 to TRBJ2-7; 9 nucleotides line up with TRBD2. The CDR3 sequence is 15 residues long. The V gene end was trimmed by 5 bases and the J gene end by 5 bases; junction bases not matched to a gene: 10. Germline V gene sequence: CDR1 SGHTA, CDR2 FQGNSA.

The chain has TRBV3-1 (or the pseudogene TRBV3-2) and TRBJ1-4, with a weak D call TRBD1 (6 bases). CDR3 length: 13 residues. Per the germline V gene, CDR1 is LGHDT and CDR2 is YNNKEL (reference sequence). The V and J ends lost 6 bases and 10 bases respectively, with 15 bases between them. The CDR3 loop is CASSEKGVGKLFF. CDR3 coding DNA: TGTGCCAGCAGTGAGAAGGGGGTGGGAAAACTGTTTTTT.

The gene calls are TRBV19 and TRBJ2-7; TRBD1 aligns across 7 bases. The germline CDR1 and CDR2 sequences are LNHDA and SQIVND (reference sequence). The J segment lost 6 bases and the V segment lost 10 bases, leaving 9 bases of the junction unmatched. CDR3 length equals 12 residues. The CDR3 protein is CATTDRIGEQYF. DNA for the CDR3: TGTGCCACCACGGACAGGATCGGCGAGCAGTACTTC.

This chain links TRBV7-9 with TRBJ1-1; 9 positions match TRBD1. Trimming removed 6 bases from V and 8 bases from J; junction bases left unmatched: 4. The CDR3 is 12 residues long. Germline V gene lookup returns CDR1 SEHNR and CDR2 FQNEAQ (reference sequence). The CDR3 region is CASRRQGVEAFF. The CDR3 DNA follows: TGTGCCAGCAGAAGACAGGGGGTCGAAGCTTTCTTT.

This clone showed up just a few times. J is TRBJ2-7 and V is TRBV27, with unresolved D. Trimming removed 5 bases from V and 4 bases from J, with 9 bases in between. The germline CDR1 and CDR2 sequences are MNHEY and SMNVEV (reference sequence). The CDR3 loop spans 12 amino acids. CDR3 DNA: TGTGCCAGCAGTCTCAATCGGTACGAGCAGTACTTC. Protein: CASSLNRYEQYF.

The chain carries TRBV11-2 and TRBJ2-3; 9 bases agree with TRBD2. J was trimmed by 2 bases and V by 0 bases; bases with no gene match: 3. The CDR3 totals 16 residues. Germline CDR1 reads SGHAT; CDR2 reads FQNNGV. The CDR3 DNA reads TGTGCCAGCAGCTTAGAGTTAGCGGGGGTCACAGATACGCAGTATTTT. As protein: CASSLELAGVTDTQYF.

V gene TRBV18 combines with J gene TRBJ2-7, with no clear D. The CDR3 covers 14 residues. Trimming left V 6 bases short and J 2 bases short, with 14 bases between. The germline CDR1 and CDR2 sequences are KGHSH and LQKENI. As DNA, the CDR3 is TGTGCCAGCTCTCATGGCAGGTCCGCCTACGAGCAGTACTTC. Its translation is CASSHGRSAYEQYF.

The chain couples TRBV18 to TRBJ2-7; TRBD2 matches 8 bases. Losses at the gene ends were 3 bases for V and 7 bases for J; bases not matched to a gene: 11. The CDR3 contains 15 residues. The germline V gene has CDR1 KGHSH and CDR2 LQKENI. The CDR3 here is CASSPFGTRDGEQYF. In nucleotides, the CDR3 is TGTGCCAGCTCACCCTTCGGGACTAGAGATGGAGAGCAGTACTTC.

Here the CDR3 reads CASSLRGHSPLHF. The CDR3 coding sequence is TGTGCCAGCAGCCTAAGAGGGCATTCACCCCTCCACTTT. The genes are TRBV12-3 or TRBV12-4 and TRBJ1-6; D remains ambiguous. V lost 6 bases, J lost 8 bases, and 11 bases lay in between. This CDR3 is built from 13 residues.

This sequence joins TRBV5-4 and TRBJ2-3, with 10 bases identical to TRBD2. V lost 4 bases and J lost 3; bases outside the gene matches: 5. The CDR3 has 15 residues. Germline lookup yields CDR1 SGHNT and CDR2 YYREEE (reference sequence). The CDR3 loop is CASSLETSGTDTQYF. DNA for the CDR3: TGTGCCAGCAGCCTGGAGACTAGCGGGACAGATACGCAGTATTTT.

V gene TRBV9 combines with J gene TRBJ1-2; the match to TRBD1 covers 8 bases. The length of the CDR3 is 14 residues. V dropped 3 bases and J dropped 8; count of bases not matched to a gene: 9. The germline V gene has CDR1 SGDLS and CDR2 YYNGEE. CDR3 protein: CASSAVQGAGGYTF. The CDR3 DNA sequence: TGTGCCAGCAGCGCCGTTCAGGGGGCCGGCGGCTACACCTTC.

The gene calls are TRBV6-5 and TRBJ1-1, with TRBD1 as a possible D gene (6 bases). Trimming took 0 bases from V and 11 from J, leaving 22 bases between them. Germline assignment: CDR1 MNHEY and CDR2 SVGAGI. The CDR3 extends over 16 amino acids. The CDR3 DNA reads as TGTGCCAGCAGTTACTCTTTCTTATTTCAGGGGTCGATTGCTTTCTTT. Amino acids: CASSYSFLFQGSIAFF.

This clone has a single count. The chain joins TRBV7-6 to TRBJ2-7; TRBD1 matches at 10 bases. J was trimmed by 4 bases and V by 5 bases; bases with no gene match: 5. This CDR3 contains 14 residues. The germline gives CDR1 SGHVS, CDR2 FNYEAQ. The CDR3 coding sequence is TGTGCCAGCAGCCACCCGGGACAGGGGTACGAGCAGTACTTC. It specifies CASSHPGQGYEQYF.

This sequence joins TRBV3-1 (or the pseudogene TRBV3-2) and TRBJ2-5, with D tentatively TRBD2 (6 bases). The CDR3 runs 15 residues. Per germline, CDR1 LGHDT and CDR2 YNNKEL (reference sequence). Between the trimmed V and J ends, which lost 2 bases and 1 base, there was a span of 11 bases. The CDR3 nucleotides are TGTGCCAGCAGCCAAAGGCCGGGGGTCCAAGAGACCCAGTACTTC. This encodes CASSQRPGVQETQYF.

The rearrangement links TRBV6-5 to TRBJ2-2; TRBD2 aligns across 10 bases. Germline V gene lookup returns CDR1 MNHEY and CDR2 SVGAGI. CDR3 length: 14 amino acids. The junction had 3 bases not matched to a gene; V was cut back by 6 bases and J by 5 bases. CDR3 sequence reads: CASSRTSGTGELFF. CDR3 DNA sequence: TGTGCCAGCAGCAGGACTAGCGGTACCGGGGAGCTGTTTTTT.

In nucleotides, the CDR3 is TGTGCCAGTAGTAGCACAGCCGAGGAGCAGTACTTC. It is translated as CASSSTAEEQYF. The J gene is TRBJ2-7, the V gene TRBV19; D gene ambiguous. The CDR3 sequence is 12 residues long. Between the trimmed V and J ends, which lost 4 bases and 7 bases, there was a span of 11 bases. CDR1 is LNHDA, CDR2 SQIVND, per germline (reference sequence).

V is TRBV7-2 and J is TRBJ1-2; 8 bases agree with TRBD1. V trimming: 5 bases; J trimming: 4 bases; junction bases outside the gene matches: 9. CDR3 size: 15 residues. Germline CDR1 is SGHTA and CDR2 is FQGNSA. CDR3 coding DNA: TGTGCCAGCAGCACAGGCCCCGGGACAGGCTATGGCTACACCTTC. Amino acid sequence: CASSTGPGTGYGYTF. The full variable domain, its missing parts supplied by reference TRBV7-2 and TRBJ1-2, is GAGVSQSPSNKVTEKGKDVELRCDPISGHTALYWYRQSLGQGLEFLIYFQGNSAPDKSGLPSDRFSAERTGGSVSTLTIQRTQQEDSAVYLCASSTGPGTGYGYTFGSGTRLTVV.

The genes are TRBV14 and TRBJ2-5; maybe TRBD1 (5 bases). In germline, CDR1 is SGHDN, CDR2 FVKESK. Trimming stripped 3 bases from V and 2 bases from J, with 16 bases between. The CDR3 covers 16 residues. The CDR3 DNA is TGTGCCAGCAGCCATAGTAAGGGAACAGGTCAAGAGACCCAGTACTTC. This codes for CASSHSKGTGQETQYF. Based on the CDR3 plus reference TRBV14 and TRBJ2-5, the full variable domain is EAGVTQFPSHSVIEKGQTVTLRCDPISGHDNLYWYRRVMGKEIKFLLHFVKESKQDESGMPNNRFLAERTGGTYSTLKVQPAELEDSGVYFCASSHSKGTGQETQYFGPGTRLLVL.

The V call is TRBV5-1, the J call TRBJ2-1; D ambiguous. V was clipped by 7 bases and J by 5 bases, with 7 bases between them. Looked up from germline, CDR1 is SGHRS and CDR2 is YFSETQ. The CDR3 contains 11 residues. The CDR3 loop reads CASYTNNEQFF. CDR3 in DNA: TGCGCCAGCTACACTAACAATGAGCAGTTCTTC.

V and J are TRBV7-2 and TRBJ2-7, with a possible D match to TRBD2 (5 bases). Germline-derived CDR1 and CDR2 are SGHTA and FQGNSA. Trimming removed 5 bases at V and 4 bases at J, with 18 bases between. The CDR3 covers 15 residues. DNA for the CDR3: TGTGCCAGCAGCCCGGACTTTTCGCCCCGATACGAGCAGTACTTC. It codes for CASSPDFSPRYEQYF.

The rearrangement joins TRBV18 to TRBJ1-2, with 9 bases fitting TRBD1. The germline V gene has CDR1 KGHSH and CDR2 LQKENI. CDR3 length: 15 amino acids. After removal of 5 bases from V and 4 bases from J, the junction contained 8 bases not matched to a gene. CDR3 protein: CASSKPGQGPYGYTF. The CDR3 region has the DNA TGTGCCAGCTCAAAACCGGGACAGGGCCCCTATGGCTACACCTTC.

In DNA form, the CDR3 reads TGTGCCACCTGGGACAGGGGAGGCACCGGGGAGCTGTTTTTT. Translated, it gives CATWDRGGTGELFF. The V gene is TRBV19, the J gene TRBJ2-2; 10 bases fit TRBD1. Germline lookup yields CDR1 LNHDA and CDR2 SQIVND (reference sequence). Trimming took 10 bases from V and 4 from J; bases not matched to a gene: 6. The CDR3 runs to 14 residues. The complete variable domain, with remaining parts taken from reference TRBV19 and TRBJ2-2, reads DGGITQSPKYLFRKEGQNVTLSCEQNLNHDAMYWYRQDPGQGLRLIYYSQIVNDFQKGDIAEGYSVSREKKESFPLTVTSAQKNPTAFYLCATWDRGGTGELFFGEGSRLTVL.